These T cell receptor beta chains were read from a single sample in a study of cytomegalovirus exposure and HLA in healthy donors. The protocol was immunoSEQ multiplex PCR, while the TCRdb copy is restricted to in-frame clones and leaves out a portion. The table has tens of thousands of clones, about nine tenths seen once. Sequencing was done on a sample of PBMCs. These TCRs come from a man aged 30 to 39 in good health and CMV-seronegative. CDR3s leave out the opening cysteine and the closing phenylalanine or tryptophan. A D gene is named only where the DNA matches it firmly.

ASSLRSDTQY | TRBJ2-3 | TRBV4-2 | NA
ASSLGTANYGYT | TRBJ1-2 | TRBV13 | NA
ASSLASGRGTNEQY | TRBJ2-7 | TRBV11-1 | TRBD1
ASSPDSSLEQY | TRBJ2-7 | TRBV28 | NA
ASSSLRDTAGYT | TRBJ1-2 | TRBV11-2 | NA
ASREKDRASDEKLF | TRBJ1-4 | TRBV6-1 | TRBD1
ASSRSGRTEAF | TRBJ1-1 | TRBV2 | NA
ARSWAGGQGEYEQY | TRBJ2-7 | TRBV5-1 | TRBD1
ASSGQGALYEKLF | TRBJ1-4 | TRBV19 | TRBD1
ASSYAGGTSSEQF | TRBJ2-1 | TRBV6-5 | TRBD2
ASTTGRYEQY | TRBJ2-7 | TRBV28 | NA
ASRETSGTEFSNQPQH | TRBJ1-5 | TRBV2 | TRBD1
ASSQGLAGPDPHNEQF | TRBJ2-1 | TRBV4-1 | TRBD2
ASSSLAKNIQY | TRBJ2-4 | TRBV5-6 | NA
ASSEGQVTDTQY | TRBJ2-3 | TRBV25-1 | TRBD1
ASSQGVPGYEQY | TRBJ2-7 | TRBV11-2 | NA
ASRSDRGPYEQY | TRBJ2-7 | TRBV28 | TRBD1
ASSNGDNHGTGELF | TRBJ2-2 | TRBV5-1 | NA
ASSWGQGGNTEAF | TRBJ1-1 | TRBV5-1 | TRBD1
ASSPAGTGAYNEQF | TRBJ2-1 | TRBV2 | TRBD1
ASSADRVSGELF | TRBJ2-2 | TRBV18 | TRBD1
ASSSRAPPGVQF | TRBJ2-1 | TRBV7-9 | NA
ASSVTSSYEQY | TRBJ2-7 | TRBV7-2 | NA
ASSFLAGGYEQY | TRBJ2-7 | TRBV11-2 | TRBD2
ASSLTGRDTEAF | TRBJ1-1 | TRBV2 | TRBD1
ASSSTTEVSSYEQY | TRBJ2-7 | TRBV19 | NA
ASSFYPGRDGYT | TRBJ1-2 | TRBV28 | NA
ASRRQGVGGANVLT | TRBJ2-6 | TRBV2 | TRBD1
ASSYGGNTEAF | TRBJ1-1 | TRBV7-6 | NA
ATYSHTSTDTQY | TRBJ2-3 | TRBV28 | NA